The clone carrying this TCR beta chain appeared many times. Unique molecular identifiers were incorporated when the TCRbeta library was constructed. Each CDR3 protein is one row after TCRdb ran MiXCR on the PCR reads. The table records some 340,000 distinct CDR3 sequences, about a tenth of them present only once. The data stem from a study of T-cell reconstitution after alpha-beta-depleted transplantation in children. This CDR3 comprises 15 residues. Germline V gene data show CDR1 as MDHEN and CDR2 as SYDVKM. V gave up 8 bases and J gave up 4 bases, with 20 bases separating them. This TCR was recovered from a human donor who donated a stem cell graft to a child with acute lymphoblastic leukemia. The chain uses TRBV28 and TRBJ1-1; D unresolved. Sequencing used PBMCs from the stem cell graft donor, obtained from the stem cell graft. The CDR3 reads CASRGGQMGTTEAFF. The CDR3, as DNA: TGTGCCAGCCGCGGAGGGCAGATGGGAACCACTGAAGCTTTCTTT.